The rows below give T cell receptor beta chains drawn from one sample of a study of PD-L1 blockade in urothelial cancer. The table came from immunoSEQ multiplex PCR; TCRdb's copy has only in-frame clones and leaves some out. The sample lists 15,000 to 20,000 clones; roughly 90% were seen once. The sample in question was PBMCs, obtained around atezolizumab (anti-PD-L1) treatment. The receptors were gathered from a man between 65 and 85 years old with urothelial cancer. Each CDR3 is given with its conserved first and last residue. D genes are given only for firm matches. Clone size, where shown, is once, few, many, or a class for clones that have expanded.

>TRBD2|14|NA|TRBV6-5|TRBJ2-1
CASRTPGGWDEQFF
TGTGCCAGCAGAACTCCGGGAGGGTGGGATGAGCAGTTCTTC
>NA|12|NA|TRBV18|TRBJ2-2
CASSSGTGELFF
TGTGCCAGCTCATCAGGGACCGGGGAGCTGTTTTTT
>TRBD1|15|NA|TRBV5-1|TRBJ1-2
CASSLAGQGTVSYTF
TGCGCCAGCAGCTTGGCGGGACAGGGGACGGTGAGCTACACCTTC
>NA|16|NA|TRBV5-4|TRBJ1-6
CASSLDPSSYNSPLHF
TGTGCCAGCAGCTTGGACCCGAGCTCCTATAATTCACCCCTCCACTTT
>NA|16|NA|TRBV15|TRBJ2-4
CATSRPEGVRGGIQYF
TGTGCCACCAGCAGGCCCGAGGGGGTACGGGGTGGCATTCAGTACTTC
>TRBD1|16|NA|TRBV5-1|TRBJ1-1
CASSTGQGLVGTEAFF
TGCGCCAGCAGCACAGGACAGGGGTTGGTAGGCACTGAAGCTTTCTTT
>NA|17|NA|TRBV15|TRBJ2-5
CATSRGPPKQGRETQYF
TGTGCCACCAGCAGGGGCCCCCCAAAACAGGGTAGAGAGACCCAGTACTTC
>TRBD2|15|NA|TRBV12-5|TRBJ2-1
CASGLGSGGFNEQFF
TGTGCTAGTGGCCTGGGTAGCGGGGGTTTCAATGAGCAGTTCTTC
>NA|12|NA|TRBV19|TRBJ2-2
CATGVNTGELFF
TGTGCCACGGGGGTGAACACCGGGGAGCTGTTTTTT
>NA|16|NA|TRBV5-1|TRBJ2-7
CASSLISGAGAYEQYF
TGCGCCAGCAGCTTGATCTCAGGGGCAGGGGCCTACGAGCAGTACTTC
>TRBD1|14|NA|TRBV7-9|TRBJ2-5
CASSLRQGGETQYF
TGTGCCAGCAGCTTACGACAGGGCGGCGAGACCCAGTACTTC
>NA|16|NA|TRBV7-8|TRBJ2-1
CASSFLSRRPYNEQFF
TGTGCCAGCAGCTTCCTGAGTAGGAGACCCTACAATGAGCAGTTCTTC
>TRBD1|16|NA|TRBV7-2|TRBJ2-7
CASSFRTGRSSYEQYF
TGTGCCAGCAGCTTCAGGACAGGTCGGAGCTCCTACGAGCAGTACTTC
>NA|13|NA|TRBV19|TRBJ1-1
CASSISGFAEAFF
TGTGCCAGTAGTATATCGGGTTTCGCTGAAGCTTTCTTT
>NA|16|NA|TRBV15|TRBJ2-3
CATSRDQAASTDTQYF
TGTGCCACCAGCAGAGATCAGGCCGCTAGCACAGATACGCAGTATTTT
>TRBD1|19|NA|TRBV28|TRBJ2-7
CASSLVGTGLTRVPYEQYF
TGTGCCAGCAGCCTAGTGGGGACAGGGTTGACGCGGGTCCCCTACGAGCAGTACTTC
>TRBD1|16|NA|TRBV7-9|TRBJ1-2
CASSSSNRGFGNGYTF
TGTGCCAGCAGCTCCTCGAACAGGGGGTTCGGAAATGGCTACACCTTC
>TRBD2|15|NA|TRBV6-5|TRBJ2-5
CASSQTSGGRETQYF
TGTGCCAGCAGCCAGACTAGCGGGGGGCGGGAGACCCAGTACTTC
>TRBD1|16|NA|TRBV28|TRBJ2-2
CASSPQGQGITGELFF
TGTGCCAGCAGTCCTCAAGGACAGGGTATCACCGGGGAGCTGTTTTTT
>TRBD1|14|NA|TRBV6-1|TRBJ1-5
CASSYGQGGQPQHF
TGTGCCAGCAGTTATGGACAGGGGGGTCAGCCCCAGCATTTT
>NA|14|NA|TRBV7-6|TRBJ2-7
CASSGAGGVEEQYF
TGTGCCAGCAGCGGCGCTGGCGGGGTCGAGGAGCAGTACTTC
>TRBD2|15|NA|TRBV15|TRBJ2-3
CATSRDTGGADTQYF
TGTGCCACCAGCAGAGATACGGGGGGGGCAGATACGCAGTATTTT
>TRBD1|14|NA|TRBV6-5|TRBJ2-5
CASSRTGGSETQYF
TGTGCCAGCAGCAGGACAGGGGGCAGTGAGACCCAGTACTTC
>NA|14|NA|TRBV7-9|TRBJ1-5
CASSLVSEAQPQHF
TGTGCCAGCAGCTTAGTATCAGAGGCTCAGCCCCAGCATTTT
>TRBD1|19|NA|TRBV9|TRBJ2-7
CASSFTGQGASKAFYEQYF
TGTGCCAGCAGCTTTACGGGACAGGGGGCATCTAAGGCTTTCTACGAGCAGTACTTC
>TRBD1|16|NA|TRBV19|TRBJ1-5
CASSGTGGRGNQPQHF
TGTGCCAGTAGTGGGACAGGGGGAAGGGGCAATCAGCCCCAGCATTTT
>NA|16|NA|TRBV19|TRBJ2-6
CASKAGALSGANVLTF
TGTGCCAGTAAGGCGGGGGCCCTCTCTGGGGCCAACGTCCTGACTTTC
>TRBD1|14|once|TRBV7-8|TRBJ1-2
CASSPRTGWGGYTF
TGTGCCAGCAGCCCCCGGACAGGATGGGGTGGCTACACCTTC
>TRBD1|18|few|TRBV7-9|TRBJ1-6
CASSYGQAVRSYNSPLHF
TGTGCCAGCAGCTATGGACAGGCAGTCCGCTCCTATAATTCACCCCTCCACTTT
>NA|12|NA|TRBV5-4|TRBJ2-1
CASSFGGDEQFF
TGTGCCAGCAGCTTCGGGGGAGATGAGCAGTTCTTC
>TRBD1|11|NA|TRBV6-6|TRBJ1-2
CASSGTGSYTF
TGTGCCAGCAGTGGGACAGGAAGCTACACCTTC
>TRBD1|19|NA|TRBV4-1|TRBJ1-4
CASSPVEYQKGARNEKLFF
TGCGCCAGCAGCCCTGTGGAGTACCAAAAGGGGGCGAGGAATGAAAAACTGTTTTTT
>NA|15|NA|TRBV12-5|TRBJ2-3
CASGDRTVSTDTQYF
TGTGCTAGTGGTGATCGGACAGTAAGCACAGATACGCAGTATTTT
>TRBD1|15|NA|TRBV5-8|TRBJ2-3
CASSYGQDLTDTQYF
TGTGCCAGCAGCTATGGACAGGATCTTACAGATACGCAGTATTTT
>TRBD2|16|NA|TRBV10-3|TRBJ2-7
CAISEQASGGVYEQYF
TGTGCCATCAGTGAGCAGGCCAGCGGGGGGGTATACGAGCAGTACTTC
>NA|12|NA|TRBV12-5|TRBJ1-2
CASGRTDRGYTF
TGTGCTAGTGGGAGGACAGATCGAGGCTACACCTTC
>NA|15|NA|TRBV5-1|TRBJ1-1
CASSLLTLEGTEAFF
TGCGCCAGCAGCCTACTGACACTCGAAGGTACTGAAGCTTTCTTT